A selection of T cell receptor beta chains follows, all from one sample in a study of T cell responses to AZD1222 COVID-19 vaccine. Clones were sequenced by immunoSEQ multiplex PCR, and TCRdb holds only the in-frame ones, with some missing. The sample includes roughly 120,000 clones, more than 85% of them seen just once. Sequencing used peripheral blood, obtained on day 0 of AZD1222 vaccination. Receptors originate from an adult in good health. The CDR3 runs from the conserved cysteine through the conserved F or W. A D gene is named only where the DNA matches it firmly. Some rows mark clone size as missing; the rest say once, few, many or name a class of expanded clone.

V,size,J,D,CDR3,DNA
TRBV28,-,TRBJ2-7,TRBD1,CASSPSTGFHEQYF,TGTGCCAGCAGTCCCTCGACAGGGTTCCACGAGCAGTACTTC
TRBV19,-,TRBJ2-1,TRBD2,CASSTNSGSFNEQFF,TGTGCCAGTAGTACTAATAGCGGGAGCTTTAATGAGCAGTTCTTC
TRBV2,-,TRBJ2-1,TRBD2,CASSVESGLAYEQFF,TGTGCCAGCAGTGTTGAAAGTGGACTAGCCTATGAGCAGTTCTTC
TRBV11-2,-,TRBJ1-5,-,CASSCSLDARYSNQPQHF,TGTGCCAGCAGTTGTTCACTGGACGCCCGGTATAGCAATCAGCCCCAGCATTTT
TRBV10-2,-,TRBJ2-3,-,CASSDLAASTDTQYF,TGCGCCAGCAGTGATTTAGCGGCTAGCACAGATACGCAGTATTTT
TRBV27,-,TRBJ2-1,-,CASSWSGWINEQFF,TGTGCCAGCAGTTGGAGCGGGTGGATCAATGAGCAGTTCTTC
TRBV14,-,TRBJ2-7,-,CASSLDFHEQYF,TGTGCCAGCAGCCTCGATTTCCACGAGCAGTACTTC
TRBV7-9,-,TRBJ1-1,-,CASSFTTTGTEAFF,TGTGCCAGCAGCTTTACAACTACAGGGACTGAAGCTTTCTTT
TRBV3-1/TRBV3-2,-,TRBJ2-7,TRBD2,CASSQVRSLARSYEQYF,TGTGCCAGCAGCCAAGTGAGGTCACTAGCGCGATCCTACGAGCAGTACTTC
TRBV4-1,-,TRBJ1-1,-,CASSQDFQGMNTEAFF,TGCGCCAGCAGCCAAGATTTTCAGGGGATGAACACTGAAGCTTTCTTT
TRBV29-1,once,TRBJ2-1,TRBD1,CSVSPEDRGSNEQFF,TGCAGCGTTTCACCCGAGGACAGGGGTTCCAATGAGCAGTTCTTC
TRBV7-6,-,TRBJ2-4,TRBD2,CASSSGTSGNIQYF,TGTGCCAGCAGCTCCGGGACTAGCGGAAACATTCAGTACTTC
TRBV5-1,-,TRBJ1-4,-,CASSFQSLNEKLFF,TGCGCCAGCAGCTTTCAGAGTCTTAATGAAAAACTGTTTTTT
TRBV5-1,-,TRBJ2-3,-,CASSLDGRAGFTDTQYF,TGCGCCAGCAGCTTGGATGGCAGGGCTGGTTTCACAGATACGCAGTATTTT
TRBV7-2,-,TRBJ2-1,-,CASSPHSRLTYNEQFF,TGTGCCAGCAGCCCCCACAGCCGACTTACCTACAATGAGCAGTTCTTC
TRBV5-4,-,TRBJ1-6,-,CASSLLGGLVNSPLHF,TGTGCCAGCAGCTTGCTAGGAGGACTGGTTAATTCACCCCTCCACTTT
TRBV19,-,TRBJ1-4,-,CASDHGGRATNEKLFF,TGTGCCAGCGATCACGGCGGCCGCGCAACTAATGAAAAACTGTTTTTT
TRBV12-3/TRBV12-4,-,TRBJ1-4,-,CASSSDEKLFF,TGTGCCAGCAGTTCGGATGAAAAACTGTTTTTT
TRBV2,-,TRBJ1-2,-,CASSDEGANYGYTF,TGTGCCAGCAGTGACGAGGGTGCTAACTATGGCTACACCTTC
TRBV11-2,-,TRBJ2-1,TRBD1,CASSLVGTGAHLKEQFF,TGTGCCAGCAGCTTAGTAGGAACAGGGGCCCATTTGAAGGAGCAGTTCTTC
TRBV5-6,-,TRBJ2-7,-,CASSLAEREQYF,TGTGCCAGCAGCTTGGCCGAGAGGGAGCAGTACTTC
TRBV9,-,TRBJ1-1,TRBD1,CASSVEGQEDRGAFF,TGTGCCAGCAGCGTAGAAGGACAGGAGGATCGAGGAGCTTTCTTT
TRBV5-4,-,TRBJ1-2,TRBD1,CASSLAGGNYGYTF,TGTGCCAGCAGCTTGGCAGGGGGGAACTATGGCTACACCTTC
TRBV7-3,-,TRBJ2-1,TRBD2,CASSPGTRMVNEQFF,TGTGCCAGCAGCCCCGGGACTAGGATGGTGAATGAGCAGTTCTTC
TRBV28,-,TRBJ1-2,-,CASSFAANYGYTF,TGTGCCAGCAGTTTCGCGGCTAACTATGGCTACACCTTC
TRBV20-1,-,TRBJ2-4,-,CSASWVDIQYF,TGCAGTGCTTCCTGGGTGGACATTCAGTACTTC
TRBV6-6,-,TRBJ2-7,TRBD2,CASSYSYSGTTYEQYF,TGTGCCAGCAGTTACTCCTATAGCGGGACTACCTACGAGCAGTACTTC
TRBV27,-,TRBJ2-2,TRBD2,CASRSVWGGDTGELFF,TGTGCCAGCAGATCCGTGTGGGGAGGGGACACCGGGGAGCTGTTTTTT
TRBV28,-,TRBJ1-1,-,CASRNSQGLITEAFF,TGTGCCAGCAGGAATTCACAGGGTTTAATCACTGAAGCTTTCTTT
TRBV28,-,TRBJ2-1,-,CASSLDDPRDTRVEQFF,TGTGCCAGCAGTTTAGACGACCCACGAGATACGAGGGTTGAGCAGTTCTTC
TRBV24-1,-,TRBJ2-7,TRBD2,CATRGGPTSNYEQYF,TGTGCCACCCGGGGGGGACCGACTTCGAACTACGAGCAGTACTTC
TRBV5-1,once,TRBJ1-2,-,CASSFFGESYTF,TGCGCCAGCAGCTTTTTTGGGGAGTCCTACACCTTC
TRBV15,-,TRBJ2-2,-,CATSRVGGPPLRGGRVGELFF,TGTGCCACCAGCAGAGTAGGCGGTCCCCCTTTGCGTGGGGGTAGGGTCGGGGAGCTGTTTTTT
TRBV19,once,TRBJ1-2,-,CASSIGQANGYTF,TGTGCCAGTAGTATAGGACAGGCGAATGGCTACACCTTC
TRBV27,-,TRBJ2-7,-,CASSSQAGTGTYEQYF,TGTGCCAGCAGTTCCCAGGCCGGGACTGGCACCTACGAGCAGTACTTC
TRBV5-5,-,TRBJ1-4,-,CASSKRGEKLFF,TGTGCCAGCAGCAAGCGGGGTGAAAAACTGTTTTTT